This T cell receptor beta chain derives from a study of blood T cell repertoires in COVID-19. Method: immunoSEQ multiplex PCR; TCRdb's copy keeps in-frame clones and lacks some. Of approximately 200,000 clones listed, roughly 80% are singletons. Sequenced material: peripheral blood. This clonotype was sampled from a woman aged 80 or over with acute or convalescent COVID-19.

For the CDR3, the DNA is TGTGCCACCAGCCCGGACAGGGTCAATGAGCAGTTCTTC. It specifies CATSPDRVNEQFF. The chain employs TRBV15 and TRBJ2-1; TRBD1 matches 8 bases. The CDR3 runs 13 residues. Unmatched junction bases numbered 3, after V lost 5 bases and J lost 6 bases. CDR1 is LNHNV, CDR2 YYDKDF, per germline (reference sequence).